This TCR beta chain comes out of a study of T cells in Graves' hyperthyroidism and ophthalmopathy (dated by TCRdb to the late 2010s). As for the study more broadly: Peripheral blood was sampled at the time of initial diagnosis, prior to any treatment. A discovery cohort of roughly 96 patients, 43 with Graves' ophthalmopathy and approximately 57 with stable Graves' hyperthyroidism, was used to find distinguishing TCR V-J signatures. In more than 5 Graves' hyperthyroidism patients, the study also compared T-cell repertoires from thyroid tissue with T-cell repertoires from blood. Prospective prediction of ophthalmopathy was tested in an independent validation cohort of approximately 18 hyperthyroidism patients and approximately 17 patients who later progressed to ophthalmopathy. For training and testing, the roughly 100 patients in the discovery cohort were randomly divided in a 7:3 ratio. The paper reports TCR Vbeta CDR3 sequencing of some 140 peripheral blood samples: some 44 ophthalmopathy, some 80 hyperthyroidism and approximately 17 progressor patients. Once sampling was done, hyperthyroidism patients were given methimazole at a starting dose of 30 mg daily, whereas ophthalmopathy patients were given high-dose intravenous methylprednisolone.

This clonotype was seen many times. It lacks a known antigen. The input lacks base qualities; no much larger clone sits a single base away. Taken from cysteine to phenylalanine, the CDR3 has 12 residues. Solely the CDR3 DNA is kept, with 36 bases framed from the first base. Taken from the germline V gene (reference sequence), the CDR1 and CDR2 loops are DFQATT and SNEGSKA. Trimming takes 6 bases from V and 1 base from J, and the germline ends sit 8 bases apart. The TCR beta CDR3 regions were amplified from RNA transcripts. The TCR CDR3 was subjected to a first round of RT-PCR using the HTBI primer set and the Qiagen OneStep RT-PCR kit. Libraries were constructed in a second round of multiplex PCR, after which size selection and purification were performed. Paired-end sequencing of the libraries was performed with 100 bp reads on an Illumina HiSeq2000. The source study handled its data this way. Raw data were processed with SOAPnuke, discarding reads with adapters, uncalled bases, mean Phred below 15, or no exact constant-primer or identifier match. COPE v1.2.5 was used to merge the high-quality paired reads, and each unique nucleotide sequence was defined as a clonotype. MiTCR v1.1 was used to align clonotypes to the IMGT TRBV, TRBD and TRBJ reference segments. The analysis was restricted to V-J combinations with a frequency above 0.0001, which together covered just over 99% of the repertoires. The TCS score was defined as F50 (clonal expansion) divided by E x V (chaos), with BLOSUM62-based TCRdist calculated between CDR3 peptides within each V-J. Welch's t-statistics and random forest reduced fewer than 550 V-J features to roughly 13, which were used in a naive Bayes classifier (R e1071). TCRdb took the public reads, trimmed them with fastp at Q25, ran MiXCR for clone calling and kept in-frame beta chains. Duplicate CDR3 protein sequences are folded into a single record with the most common DNA and genes. Clone size and V and J calls follow TCRdb, not the original study. The sample contains around 290,000 distinct CDR3 sequences, around 15% of them found a single time. Of the sample, less than 70% falls within the top ten clones.

The paper as a whole reports these results and caveats: A 13 V-J signature model separated ophthalmopathy from stable hyperthyroidism, with around 88% sensitivity and 81.08% specificity in cross-validation and 80%/75% in testing. In validation, progression to ophthalmopathy was predicted by the model with 70.59% sensitivity and approximately 78% specificity, a median of 6.5 months before onset. Sample size was not statistically predetermined, and investigators were not blinded to group allocation. Most expanded thyroid clonotypes (frequency above 0.001) were also detected in blood, suggesting blood repertoires may reflect thyroid immune responses.

Moderately to severely active disease, a Clinical Activity Score of at least 3, a NOSPECS grade of at least 4, and a duration under 3 months were present in ophthalmopathy patients. The study excluded patients with uncontrolled infections, other autoimmune diseases, pregnancy or lactation. Diagnoses were based on clinical symptoms, serum thyroxine and TRAb, thyroid ultrasound and orbital computed tomography. PBMCs were isolated from 8 to 10 ml of fresh peripheral blood by Ficoll-Paque density gradient centrifugation. Total RNA was extracted using Trizol reagent, and RNA quality was assessed on an Agilent 2100 Bioanalyzer.

Material: blood. Rearrangement joined TRBV20-1 to TRBJ2-3; no D gene can be assigned with confidence. This TCR came from an older woman with Graves' ophthalmopathy. The CDR3 here reads CSAPVRTDTQYF. The DNA sequence is given as TGCAGTGCCCCCGTCCGCACAGATACGCAGTATTTT.